This is a list of T cell receptor beta chains from one sample in a study of molecular identifiers for immune sequencing clone quantification. MiXCR was run by TCRdb on the PCR reads, yielding one entry per CDR3 protein. This repertoire shows hundreds of thousands of distinct CDR3 sequences, less than 30% found once; its top ten account for about 0.8%. The sequenced sample was naive CD8+ T cells from blood, with Jurkat cell RNA spiked in. Receptors originate from a human donor in good health. Some libraries in this study had Jurkat cell RNA spiked in. Both conserved end residues are part of each CDR3. The D gene is left open where the match is weak. Size tells how often a clone was seen (once, few, many) or the class of an expanded clone, and some rows leave it out.

j_gene: TRBJ2-7
v_gene: TRBV5-4
d_gene: NA
abundance: NA
CDR3nt: TGTGCCAGCAGCCCGTGGCGTGGGGGGAAGAGCTCCTACGAGCAGTACTTC
CDR3aa: CASSPWRGGKSSYEQYF

j_gene: TRBJ1-3
v_gene: TRBV20-1
d_gene: TRBD1
abundance: NA
CDR3nt: TGCAGTGCGCCCGCGACAGGGAAGGGACCTGGAAACACCATATATTTT
CDR3aa: CSAPATGKGPGNTIYF

j_gene: TRBJ1-2
v_gene: TRBV6-5
d_gene: TRBD1
abundance: few
CDR3nt: TGTGCCAGCAGTTACCGGGGTGACAGGGGAGATGGCTACACCTTC
CDR3aa: CASSYRGDRGDGYTF

j_gene: TRBJ1-1
v_gene: TRBV4-1
d_gene: TRBD1
abundance: NA
CDR3nt: TGCGCCAGCAGCCATGATGGGACAGTGAACACTGAAGCTTTCTTT
CDR3aa: CASSHDGTVNTEAFF

j_gene: TRBJ1-1
v_gene: TRBV20-1
d_gene: NA
abundance: few
CDR3nt: TGCAGTGCCTCATCTGGGGGGCCTGAAGCTTTCTTT
CDR3aa: CSASSGGPEAFF

j_gene: TRBJ2-1
v_gene: TRBV20-1
d_gene: TRBD1
abundance: few
CDR3nt: TGCAGTGCTAGCCCAAGCCCCCGGGACAGGGTTTACAATGAGCAGTTCTTC
CDR3aa: CSASPSPRDRVYNEQFF

j_gene: TRBJ2-1
v_gene: TRBV7-9
d_gene: NA
abundance: NA
CDR3nt: TGTGCCAGCAGCTTACCGGTGCCGGGAGTAGGGCCCTACAATGAGCAGTTCTTC
CDR3aa: CASSLPVPGVGPYNEQFF

j_gene: TRBJ2-5
v_gene: TRBV20-1
d_gene: TRBD2
abundance: NA
CDR3nt: TGCAGTGCTAGTTTGAGCGGGGAAGAGACCCAGTACTTC
CDR3aa: CSASLSGEETQYF

j_gene: TRBJ1-1
v_gene: TRBV10-2
d_gene: TRBD1
abundance: few
CDR3nt: TGCGCCAGCATAGTTGGGGACAGGGAGATACCTGAAGCTTTCTTT
CDR3aa: CASIVGDREIPEAFF

j_gene: TRBJ1-1
v_gene: TRBV27
d_gene: NA
abundance: few
CDR3nt: TGTGCCAGCAGTATAGATGTGGCGACTGAAGCTTTCTTT
CDR3aa: CASSIDVATEAFF

j_gene: TRBJ2-7
v_gene: TRBV25-1
d_gene: TRBD1
abundance: many
CDR3nt: TGTGCCAGCAGTGACGGGACAGGGGCCTACGAGCAGTACTTC
CDR3aa: CASSDGTGAYEQYF

j_gene: TRBJ2-3
v_gene: TRBV11-1
d_gene: NA
abundance: NA
CDR3nt: TGTGCCAGCAGCTTAGCGGGGGGACACCGCACAGATACGCAGTATTTT
CDR3aa: CASSLAGGHRTDTQYF

j_gene: TRBJ2-3
v_gene: TRBV20-1
d_gene: TRBD2
abundance: NA
CDR3nt: TGCAGTGCTAGAACCGACGGAGCGGGGCCCACAGATACGCAGTATTTT
CDR3aa: CSARTDGAGPTDTQYF

j_gene: TRBJ2-1
v_gene: TRBV2
d_gene: TRBD1
abundance: NA
CDR3nt: TGTGCCAGCAAGGGACAGGGCGGCAATGAGCAGTTCTTC
CDR3aa: CASKGQGGNEQFF

j_gene: TRBJ1-1
v_gene: TRBV9
d_gene: TRBD1
abundance: NA
CDR3nt: TGTGCCAGCAGCGTAAATCTGAGGACAGGAGGCACTGAAGCTTTCTTT
CDR3aa: CASSVNLRTGGTEAFF

j_gene: TRBJ2-7
v_gene: TRBV20-1
d_gene: NA
abundance: few
CDR3nt: TGCAGTGCTAGAGGTGAGGGATCCCCCTACGAGCAGTACTTC
CDR3aa: CSARGEGSPYEQYF

j_gene: TRBJ2-1
v_gene: TRBV7-3
d_gene: TRBD2
abundance: few
CDR3nt: TGTGCCAGCAGCTCACCCGGGACTAGCGAGGATGAGCAGTTCTTC
CDR3aa: CASSSPGTSEDEQFF

j_gene: TRBJ1-5
v_gene: TRBV20-1
d_gene: NA
abundance: many
CDR3nt: TGCAGTGCTAGAATCGGATATTCAGGGCACCAGCCCCAGCATTTT
CDR3aa: CSARIGYSGHQPQHF

j_gene: TRBJ2-1
v_gene: TRBV7-2
d_gene: TRBD2
abundance: many
CDR3nt: TGTGCCACCACGTGGGCTAGCGGTGAGCAGTTCTTC
CDR3aa: CATTWASGEQFF

j_gene: TRBJ2-7
v_gene: TRBV20-1
d_gene: NA
abundance: NA
CDR3nt: TGCAGTGCTAGAGATTCCACGAAGATCTCCTACGAGCGGTACTTC
CDR3aa: CSARDSTKISYERYF

j_gene: TRBJ2-7
v_gene: TRBV12-3/TRBV12-4
d_gene: NA
abundance: NA
CDR3nt: TGTGCCAGCAGTTTAGGAGGGAGTGGGGTCTACGAGCAGTACTTC
CDR3aa: CASSLGGSGVYEQYF

j_gene: TRBJ2-7
v_gene: TRBV20-1
d_gene: NA
abundance: few
CDR3nt: TGCAGTGCTAGAGATTCCCCAACCCCTGGCGAGCAGTACTTC
CDR3aa: CSARDSPTPGEQYF

j_gene: TRBJ1-1
v_gene: TRBV10-2
d_gene: NA
abundance: NA
CDR3nt: TGCGCCAGCAGTGATTTGAATGGTGAGAACACTGAAGCTTTCTTT
CDR3aa: CASSDLNGENTEAFF

j_gene: TRBJ2-2
v_gene: TRBV4-3
d_gene: NA
abundance: few
CDR3nt: TGCGCCAGCAGCCAAGCAACTAACACCGGGGAGCTGTTTTTT
CDR3aa: CASSQATNTGELFF

j_gene: TRBJ1-2
v_gene: TRBV28
d_gene: TRBD1
abundance: NA
CDR3nt: TGTGCCAGCAGTTTAGCCCCGGAGAGGGGGCACTATGGCTACACCTTC
CDR3aa: CASSLAPERGHYGYTF

j_gene: TRBJ2-1
v_gene: TRBV4-3
d_gene: NA
abundance: NA
CDR3nt: TGCGCCAGCAGCCGAACAGGGAGAAATGGGCAGTTCTTC
CDR3aa: CASSRTGRNGQFF

j_gene: TRBJ2-7
v_gene: TRBV20-1
d_gene: TRBD1
abundance: many
CDR3nt: TGCAGTACCTTGGACAGGGGGGTATACGAGCAGTACTTC
CDR3aa: CSTLDRGVYEQYF

j_gene: TRBJ2-3
v_gene: TRBV24-1
d_gene: NA
abundance: NA
CDR3nt: TGTGCCACCAGTGATTTTGGGGGGATGAATACGCAGTATTTT
CDR3aa: CATSDFGGMNTQYF

j_gene: TRBJ2-7
v_gene: TRBV12-3/TRBV12-4
d_gene: NA
abundance: NA
CDR3nt: TGTGCCAGCAGCGGGACGGAGAACCACGAGCAGTACTTC
CDR3aa: CASSGTENHEQYF

j_gene: TRBJ2-7
v_gene: TRBV7-2
d_gene: TRBD2
abundance: many
CDR3nt: TGTGCCAGCAGCTGGGTCGGGGGGGAGTTGAACGAGCAGTACTTC
CDR3aa: CASSWVGGELNEQYF

j_gene: TRBJ1-1
v_gene: TRBV6-5
d_gene: TRBD1
abundance: few
CDR3nt: TGTGCCAGCAGTCGGAGGGACAGGGGGAACACTGAAGCTTTCTTT
CDR3aa: CASSRRDRGNTEAFF

j_gene: TRBJ2-1
v_gene: TRBV27
d_gene: TRBD2
abundance: few
CDR3nt: TGTGCCAGCAGTTTAGGGGCGGGAGGGCCGGGTGAGCAGTTCTTC
CDR3aa: CASSLGAGGPGEQFF

j_gene: TRBJ2-1
v_gene: TRBV7-3
d_gene: NA
abundance: few
CDR3nt: TGTGCCAGCAGCTTATCGGGATCGGGGTACAATGAGCAGTTCTTC
CDR3aa: CASSLSGSGYNEQFF